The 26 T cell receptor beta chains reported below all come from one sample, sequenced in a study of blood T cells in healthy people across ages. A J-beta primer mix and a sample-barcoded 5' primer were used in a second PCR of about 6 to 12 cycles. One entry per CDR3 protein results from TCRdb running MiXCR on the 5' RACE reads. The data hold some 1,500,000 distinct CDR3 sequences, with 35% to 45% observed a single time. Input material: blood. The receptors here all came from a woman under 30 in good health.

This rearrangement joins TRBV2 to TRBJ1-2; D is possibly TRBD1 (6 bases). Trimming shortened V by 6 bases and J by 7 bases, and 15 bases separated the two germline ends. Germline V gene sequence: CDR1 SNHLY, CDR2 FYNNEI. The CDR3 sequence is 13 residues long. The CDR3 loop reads CASRTERQAGYTF. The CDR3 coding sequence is TGTGCCAGCAGGACGGAGAGACAGGCTGGCTACACCTTC.

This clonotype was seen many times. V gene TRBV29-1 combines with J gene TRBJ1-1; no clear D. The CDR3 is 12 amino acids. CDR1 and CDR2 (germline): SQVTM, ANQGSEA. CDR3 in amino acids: CSALEGNTEAFF. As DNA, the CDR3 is TGCAGTGCTCTAGAGGGGAACACTGAAGCTTTCTTT.

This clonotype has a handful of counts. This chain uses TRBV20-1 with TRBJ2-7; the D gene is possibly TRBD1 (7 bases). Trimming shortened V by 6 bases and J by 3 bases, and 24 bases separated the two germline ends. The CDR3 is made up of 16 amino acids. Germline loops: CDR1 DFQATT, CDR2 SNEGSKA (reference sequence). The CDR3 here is CSARGVAGQLFYEQYF. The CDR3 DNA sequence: TGCAGTGCACGGGGAGTTGCGGGACAGCTTTTCTACGAGCAGTACTTC.

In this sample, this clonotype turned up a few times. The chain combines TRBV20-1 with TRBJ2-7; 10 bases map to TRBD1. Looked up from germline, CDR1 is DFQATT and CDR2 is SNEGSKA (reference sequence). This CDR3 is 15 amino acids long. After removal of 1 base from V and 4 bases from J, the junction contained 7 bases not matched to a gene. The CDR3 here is CSARGDRDRGYEQYF. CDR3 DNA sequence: TGCAGTGCTAGAGGAGACCGGGACAGGGGTTACGAGCAGTACTTC.

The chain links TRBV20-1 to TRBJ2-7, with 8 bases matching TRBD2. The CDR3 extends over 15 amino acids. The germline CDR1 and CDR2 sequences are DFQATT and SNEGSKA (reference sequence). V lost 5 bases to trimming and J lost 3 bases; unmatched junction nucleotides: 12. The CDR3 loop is CSAPARLALYYEQYF. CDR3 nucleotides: TGCAGTGCTCCAGCCCGACTAGCGCTTTACTACGAGCAGTACTTC.

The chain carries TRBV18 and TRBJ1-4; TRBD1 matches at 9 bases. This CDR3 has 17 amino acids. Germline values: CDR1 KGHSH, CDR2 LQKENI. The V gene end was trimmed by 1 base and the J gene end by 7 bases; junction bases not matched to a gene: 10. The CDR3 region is CASSPRSQQGAGEKLFF. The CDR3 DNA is TGTGCCAGCTCACCACGGTCGCAACAGGGGGCAGGTGAAAAACTGTTTTTT. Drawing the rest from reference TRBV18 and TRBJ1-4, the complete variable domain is NAGVMQNPRHLVRRRGQEARLRCSPMKGHSHVYWYRQLPEEGLKFMVYLQKENIIDESGMPKERFSAEFPKEGPSILRIQQVVRGDSAAYFCASSPRSQQGAGEKLFFGSGTQLSVL.

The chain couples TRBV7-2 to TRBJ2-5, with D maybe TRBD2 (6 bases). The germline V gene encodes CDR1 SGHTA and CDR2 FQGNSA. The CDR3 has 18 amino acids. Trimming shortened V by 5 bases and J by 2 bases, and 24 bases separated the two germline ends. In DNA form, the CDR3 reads TGTGCCAGCAGCCAAACCCCCATATTTCGGGAGAGGCAAGAGACCCAGTACTTC. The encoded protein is CASSQTPIFRERQETQYF.

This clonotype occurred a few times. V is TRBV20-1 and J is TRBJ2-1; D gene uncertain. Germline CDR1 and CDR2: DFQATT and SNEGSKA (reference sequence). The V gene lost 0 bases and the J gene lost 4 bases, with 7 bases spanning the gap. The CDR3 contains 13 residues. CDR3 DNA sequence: TGCAGTGCTAGAGATAACCTGTACAATGAGCAGTTCTTC. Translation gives CSARDNLYNEQFF.

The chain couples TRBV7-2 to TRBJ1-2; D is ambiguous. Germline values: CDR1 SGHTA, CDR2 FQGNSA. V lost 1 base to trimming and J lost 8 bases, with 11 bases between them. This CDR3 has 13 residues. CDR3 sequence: CASSLVSGKGYTF. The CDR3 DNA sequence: TGTGCCAGCAGCTTAGTATCCGGAAAAGGCTACACCTTC.

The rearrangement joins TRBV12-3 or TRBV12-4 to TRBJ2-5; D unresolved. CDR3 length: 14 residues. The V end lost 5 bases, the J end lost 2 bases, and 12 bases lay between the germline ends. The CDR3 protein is CASSPSRNQETQYF. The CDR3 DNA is TGTGCCAGCAGTCCCTCTAGGAATCAAGAGACCCAGTACTTC.

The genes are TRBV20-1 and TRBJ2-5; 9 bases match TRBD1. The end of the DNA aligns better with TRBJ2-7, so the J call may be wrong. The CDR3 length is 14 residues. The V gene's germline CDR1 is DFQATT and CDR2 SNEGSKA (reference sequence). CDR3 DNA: TGCAGTGCTGCCGGGGACAGGGTTGTATACGAGCAGTACTTC. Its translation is CSAAGDRVVYEQYF.

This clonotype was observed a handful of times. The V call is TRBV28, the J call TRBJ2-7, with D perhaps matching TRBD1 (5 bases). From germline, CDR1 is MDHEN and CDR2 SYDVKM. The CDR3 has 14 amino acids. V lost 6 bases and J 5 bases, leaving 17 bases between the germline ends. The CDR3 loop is CASRAQGALHEQYF. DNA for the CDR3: TGTGCCAGCAGAGCCCAAGGGGCACTCCACGAGCAGTACTTC.

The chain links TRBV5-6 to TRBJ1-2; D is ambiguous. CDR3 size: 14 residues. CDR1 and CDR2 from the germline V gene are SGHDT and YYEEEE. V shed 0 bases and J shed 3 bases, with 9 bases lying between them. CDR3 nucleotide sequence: TGTGCCAGCAGCTTGGACTTTACTCACTATGGCTACACCTTC. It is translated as CASSLDFTHYGYTF.

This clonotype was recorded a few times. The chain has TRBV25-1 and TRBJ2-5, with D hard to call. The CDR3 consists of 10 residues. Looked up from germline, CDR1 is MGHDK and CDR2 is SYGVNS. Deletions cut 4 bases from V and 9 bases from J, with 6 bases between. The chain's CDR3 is CASSGLAQYF. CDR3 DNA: TGTGCCAGCAGTGGGCTGGCCCAGTACTTC.

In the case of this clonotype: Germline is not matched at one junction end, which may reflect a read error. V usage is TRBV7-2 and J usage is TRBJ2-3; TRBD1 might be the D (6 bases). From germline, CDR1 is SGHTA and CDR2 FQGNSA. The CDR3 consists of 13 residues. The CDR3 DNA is TGTGCCAGCAGTATTGGAAGGACAGATACGCGGTATTTT. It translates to CASSIGRTDTRYF.

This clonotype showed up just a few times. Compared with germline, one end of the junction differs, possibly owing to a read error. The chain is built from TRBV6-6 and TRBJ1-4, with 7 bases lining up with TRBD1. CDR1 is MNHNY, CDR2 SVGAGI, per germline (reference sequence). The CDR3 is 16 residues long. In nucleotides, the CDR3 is TGTGCAAGCAGTTACGCCGGGACAGCAACTAATGAAAAACTGTTTTTT. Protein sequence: CASSYAGTATNEKLFF.

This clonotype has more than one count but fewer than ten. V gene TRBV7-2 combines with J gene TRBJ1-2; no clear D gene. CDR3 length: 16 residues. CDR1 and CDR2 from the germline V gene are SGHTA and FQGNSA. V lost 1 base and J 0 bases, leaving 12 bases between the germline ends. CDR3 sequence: CASSLDLRRTNYGYTF. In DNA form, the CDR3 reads TGTGCCAGCAGCTTAGACCTACGGAGAACTAACTATGGCTACACCTTC.

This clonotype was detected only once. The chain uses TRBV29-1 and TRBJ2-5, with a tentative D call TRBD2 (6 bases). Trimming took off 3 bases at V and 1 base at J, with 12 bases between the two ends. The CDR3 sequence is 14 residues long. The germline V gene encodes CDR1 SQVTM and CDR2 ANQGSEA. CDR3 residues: CSVEPSVFQETQYF. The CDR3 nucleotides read TGCAGCGTTGAGCCTAGCGTATTCCAAGAGACCCAGTACTTC.

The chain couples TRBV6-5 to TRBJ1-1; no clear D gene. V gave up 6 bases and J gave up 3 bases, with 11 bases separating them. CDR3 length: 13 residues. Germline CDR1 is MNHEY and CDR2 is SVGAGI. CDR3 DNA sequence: TGTGCCAGCAGGCCGGGATCTCACACTGAAGCTTTCTTT. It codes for CASRPGSHTEAFF.

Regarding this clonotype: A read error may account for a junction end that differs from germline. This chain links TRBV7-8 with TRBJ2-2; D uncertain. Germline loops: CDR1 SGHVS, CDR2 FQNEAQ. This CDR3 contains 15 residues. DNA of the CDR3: TGTACCAGCAGCTTAGCCGTAGGGAACACCGGGGAGCTGTTTTTT. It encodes CTSSLAVGNTGELFF.

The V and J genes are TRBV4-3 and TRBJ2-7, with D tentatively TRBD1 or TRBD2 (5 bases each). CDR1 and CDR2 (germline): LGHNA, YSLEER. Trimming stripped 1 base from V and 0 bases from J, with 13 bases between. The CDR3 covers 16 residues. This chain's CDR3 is CASSQGRGPSSYEQYF. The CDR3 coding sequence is TGCGCCAGCAGCCAAGGACGGGGCCCTAGCTCCTACGAGCAGTACTTC.

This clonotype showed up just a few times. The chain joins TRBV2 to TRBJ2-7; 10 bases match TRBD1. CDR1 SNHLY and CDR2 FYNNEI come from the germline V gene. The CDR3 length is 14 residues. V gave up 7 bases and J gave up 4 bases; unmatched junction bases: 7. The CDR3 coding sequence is TGTGCCAGCAATGGGGACAGGGGTTTGTACGAGCAGTACTTC. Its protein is CASNGDRGLYEQYF. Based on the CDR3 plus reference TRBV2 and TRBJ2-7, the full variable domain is EPEVTQTPSHQVTQMGQEVILRCVPISNHLYFYWYRQILGQKVEFLVSFYNNEISEKSEIFDDQFSVERPDGSNFTLKIRSTKLEDSAMYFCASNGDRGLYEQYFGPGTRLTVT.

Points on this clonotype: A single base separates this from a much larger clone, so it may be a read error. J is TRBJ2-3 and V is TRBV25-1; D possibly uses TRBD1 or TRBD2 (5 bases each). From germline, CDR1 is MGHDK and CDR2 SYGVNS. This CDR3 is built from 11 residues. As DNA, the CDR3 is TGTGCCGGCAGTGCAGGGAGTACGCAGTATTTT. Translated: CAGSAGSTQYF.

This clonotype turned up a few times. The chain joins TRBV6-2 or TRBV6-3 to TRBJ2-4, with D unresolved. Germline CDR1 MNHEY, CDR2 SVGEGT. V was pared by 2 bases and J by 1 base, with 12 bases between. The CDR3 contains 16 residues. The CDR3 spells CASSYVNVGAKNIQYF. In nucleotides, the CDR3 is TGTGCCAGCAGTTACGTGAACGTAGGGGCCAAAAACATTCAGTACTTC.

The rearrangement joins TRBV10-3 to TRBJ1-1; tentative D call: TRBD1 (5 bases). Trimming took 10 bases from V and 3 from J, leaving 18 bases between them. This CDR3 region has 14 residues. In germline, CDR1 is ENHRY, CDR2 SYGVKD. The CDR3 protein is CATWGGESYTEAFF. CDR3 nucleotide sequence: TGTGCCACCTGGGGAGGGGAATCTTACACTGAAGCTTTCTTT.

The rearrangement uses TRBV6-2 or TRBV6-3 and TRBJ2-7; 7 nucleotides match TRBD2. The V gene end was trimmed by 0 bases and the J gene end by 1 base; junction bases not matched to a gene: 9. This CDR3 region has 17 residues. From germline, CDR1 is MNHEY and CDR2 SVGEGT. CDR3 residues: CASSYSSALADSYEQYF. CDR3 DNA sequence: TGTGCCAGCAGTTACTCTTCGGCGCTAGCGGATTCCTACGAGCAGTACTTC.